This T cell receptor (beta chain) emerged from a study of molecular identifiers for immune sequencing clone quantification. J was trimmed by 0 bases and V by 6 bases; bases with no gene match: 4. From germline, CDR1 is MDHEN and CDR2 SYDVKM. The CDR3 has 16 residues. In its sample, this clonotype was seen a few times. Preparation of the bulk TCR libraries relied on previously described methods and listed TCR primers. MiXCR, run by TCRdb on the PCR reads, gives a single entry per CDR3 protein. This sample yields a few hundred thousand distinct CDR3 sequences, of which under 25% are seen a single time; 0.7% to 0.95% belongs to the top ten.

The sequence was obtained from a human donor in good health. Some libraries in this study had Jurkat cell RNA spiked in. The J gene is TRBJ1-5, the V gene TRBV28; 11 bases agree with TRBD1. Sequences were obtained from naive CD8+ T cells from blood, with Jurkat cell RNA spiked in. Subset noted: FACS-sorted CD8+CD4-CCR7+CD45RA+ naive T cells. The CDR3 DNA is TGTGCCAGCAGCTTCGGGACAGGGGGTAGCAATCAGCCCCAGCATTTT. Protein product: CASSFGTGGSNQPQHF.